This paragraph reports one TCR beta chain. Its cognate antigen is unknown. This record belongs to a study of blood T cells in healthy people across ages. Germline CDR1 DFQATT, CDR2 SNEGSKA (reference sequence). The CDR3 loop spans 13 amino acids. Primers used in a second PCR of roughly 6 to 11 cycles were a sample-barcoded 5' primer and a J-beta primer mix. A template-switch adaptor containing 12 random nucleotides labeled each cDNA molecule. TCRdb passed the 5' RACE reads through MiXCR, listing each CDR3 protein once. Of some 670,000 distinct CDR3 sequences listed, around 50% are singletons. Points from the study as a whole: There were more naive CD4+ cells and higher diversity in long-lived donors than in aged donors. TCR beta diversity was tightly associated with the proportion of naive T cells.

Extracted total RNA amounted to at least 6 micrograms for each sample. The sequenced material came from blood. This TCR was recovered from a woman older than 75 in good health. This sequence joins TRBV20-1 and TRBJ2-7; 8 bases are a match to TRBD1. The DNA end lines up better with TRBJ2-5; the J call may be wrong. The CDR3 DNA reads TGCAGTGCGCCGGACAGGGCTAGAGAGACCCAGTACTTC. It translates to CSAPDRARETQYF.